The sequence of this TCR beta chain was determined in a study of EBV T-cell therapy then PD-1 blockade in nasopharyngeal carcinoma. This table comes from immunoSEQ multiplex PCR, and its TCRdb copy is limited to in-frame clones, with some not included. The data show over 20,000 clones, about 88% seen once. Of note for this clone: The antigen is unknown.

The V end was cut by 2 bases, the J end by 0 bases, with 5 bases between. Germline V gene lookup returns CDR1 MNHNS and CDR2 SASEGT. The CDR3 is 14 residues long. The time point: 266 days after commencement of treatment, after nivolumab therapy. Sample treatment: AdE1-LMPpoly-expanded autologous EBV-specific T-cell therapy followed by anti-PD-1 nivolumab. This sequence originates from a man aged 40-49 years with nasopharyngeal carcinoma. V usage is TRBV6-1 and J usage is TRBJ1-3; D is unresolved. Sequencing used CD8+ T cells from blood, obtained around day 300 from a patient whose treatment included autologous EBV-specific T cells and nivolumab. CDR3 bases: TGTGCCAGCAGTGAAATAAGCTCTGGAAACACCATATATTTT. Translating it yields CASSEISSGNTIYF.